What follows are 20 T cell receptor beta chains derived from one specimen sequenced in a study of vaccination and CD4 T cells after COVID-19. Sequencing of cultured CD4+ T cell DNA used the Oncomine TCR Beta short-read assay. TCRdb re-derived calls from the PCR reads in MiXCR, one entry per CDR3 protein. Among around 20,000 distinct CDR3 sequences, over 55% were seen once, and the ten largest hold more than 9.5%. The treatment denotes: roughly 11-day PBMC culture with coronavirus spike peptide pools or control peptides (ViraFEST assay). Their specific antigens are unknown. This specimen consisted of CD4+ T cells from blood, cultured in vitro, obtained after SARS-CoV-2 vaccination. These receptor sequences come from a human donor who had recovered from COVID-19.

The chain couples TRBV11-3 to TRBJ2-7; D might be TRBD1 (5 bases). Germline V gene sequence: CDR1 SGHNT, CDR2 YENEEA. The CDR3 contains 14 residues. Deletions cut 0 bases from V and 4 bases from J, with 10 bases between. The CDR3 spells CASSLDPRAYEQYF. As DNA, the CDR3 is TGTGCCAGCAGCTTAGATCCCAGGGCGTACGAGCAGTACTTC.

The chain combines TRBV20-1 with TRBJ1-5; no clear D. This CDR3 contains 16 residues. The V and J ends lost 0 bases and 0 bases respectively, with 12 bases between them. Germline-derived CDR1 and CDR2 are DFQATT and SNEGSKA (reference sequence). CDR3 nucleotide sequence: TGCAGTGCTAGAGATTTAGAAAGATATAGCAATCAGCCCCAGCATTTT. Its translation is CSARDLERYSNQPQHF.

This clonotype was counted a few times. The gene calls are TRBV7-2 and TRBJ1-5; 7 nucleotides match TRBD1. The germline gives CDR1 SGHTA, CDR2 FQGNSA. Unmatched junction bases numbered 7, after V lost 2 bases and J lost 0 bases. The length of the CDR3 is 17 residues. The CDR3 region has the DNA TGTGCCAGCAGCTTAATGGCAGGGGGATATAGCAATCAGCCCCAGCATTTT. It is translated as CASSLMAGGYSNQPQHF.

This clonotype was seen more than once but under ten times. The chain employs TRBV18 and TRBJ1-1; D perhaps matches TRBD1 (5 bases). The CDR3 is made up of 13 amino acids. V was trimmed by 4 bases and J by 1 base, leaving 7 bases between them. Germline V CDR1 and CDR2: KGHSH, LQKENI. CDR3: CASSRGQNTEAFF. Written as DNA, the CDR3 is TGTGCCAGCTCACGTGGACAGAACACTGAAGCTTTCTTT. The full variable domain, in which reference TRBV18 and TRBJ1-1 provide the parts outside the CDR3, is NAGVMQNPRHLVRRRGQEARLRCSPMKGHSHVYWYRQLPEEGLKFMVYLQKENIIDESGMPKERFSAEFPKEGPSILRIQQVVRGDSAAYFCASSRGQNTEAFFGQGTRLTVV.

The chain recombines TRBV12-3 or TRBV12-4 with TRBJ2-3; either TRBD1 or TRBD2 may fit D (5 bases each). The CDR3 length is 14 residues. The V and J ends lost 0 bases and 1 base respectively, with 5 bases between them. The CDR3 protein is CASSLAGGTDTQYF. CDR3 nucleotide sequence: TGTGCCAGCAGTTTAGCGGGGGGCACAGATACGCAGTATTTT.

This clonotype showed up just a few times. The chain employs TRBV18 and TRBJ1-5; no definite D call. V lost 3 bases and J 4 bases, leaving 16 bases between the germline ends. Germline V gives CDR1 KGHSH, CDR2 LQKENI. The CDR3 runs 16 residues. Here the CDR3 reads CASSPGQADLNQPQHF. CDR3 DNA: TGTGCCAGCTCACCGGGCCAGGCTGACTTAAATCAGCCCCAGCATTTT.

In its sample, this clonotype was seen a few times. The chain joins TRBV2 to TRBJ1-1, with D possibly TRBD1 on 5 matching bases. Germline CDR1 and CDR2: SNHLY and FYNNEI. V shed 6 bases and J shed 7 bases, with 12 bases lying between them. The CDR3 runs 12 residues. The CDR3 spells CASRIRDGEAFF. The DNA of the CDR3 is TGTGCCAGCAGGATACGGGACGGTGAAGCTTTCTTT.

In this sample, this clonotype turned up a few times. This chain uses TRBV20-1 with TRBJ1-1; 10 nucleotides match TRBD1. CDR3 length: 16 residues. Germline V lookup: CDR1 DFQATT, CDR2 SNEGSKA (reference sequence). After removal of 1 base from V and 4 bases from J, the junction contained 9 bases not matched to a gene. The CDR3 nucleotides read TGCAGTGCTAGAGGCCAGGGGGACAGGGGACGCACTGAAGCTTTCTTT. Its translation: CSARGQGDRGRTEAFF.

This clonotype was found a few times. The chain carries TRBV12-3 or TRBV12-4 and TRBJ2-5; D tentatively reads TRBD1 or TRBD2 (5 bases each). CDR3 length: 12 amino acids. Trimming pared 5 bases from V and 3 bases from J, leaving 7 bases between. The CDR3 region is CASSGTKETQYF. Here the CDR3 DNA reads TGTGCCAGCAGTGGGACCAAAGAGACCCAGTACTTC.

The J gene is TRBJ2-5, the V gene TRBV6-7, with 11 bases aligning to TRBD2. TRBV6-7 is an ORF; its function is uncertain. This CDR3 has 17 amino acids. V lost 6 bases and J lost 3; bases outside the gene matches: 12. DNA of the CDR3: TGTGCCAGCAGCCGTACCGGGACTAGCGGCTGTGAAGAGACCCAGTACTTC. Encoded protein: CASSRTGTSGCEETQYF.

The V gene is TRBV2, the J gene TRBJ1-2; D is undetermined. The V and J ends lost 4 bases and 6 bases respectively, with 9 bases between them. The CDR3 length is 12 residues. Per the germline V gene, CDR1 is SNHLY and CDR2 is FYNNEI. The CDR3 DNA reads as TGTGCCAGCAGTGTTGCGGGGAATGGCTACACCTTC. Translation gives CASSVAGNGYTF.

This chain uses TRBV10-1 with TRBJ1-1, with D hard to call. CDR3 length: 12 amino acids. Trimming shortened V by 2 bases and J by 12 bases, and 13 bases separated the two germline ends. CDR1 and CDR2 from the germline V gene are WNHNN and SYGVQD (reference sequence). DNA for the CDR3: TGCGCCAGCAGTGAGCCGACATTAAGGCCTTTCTTT. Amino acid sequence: CASSEPTLRPFF.

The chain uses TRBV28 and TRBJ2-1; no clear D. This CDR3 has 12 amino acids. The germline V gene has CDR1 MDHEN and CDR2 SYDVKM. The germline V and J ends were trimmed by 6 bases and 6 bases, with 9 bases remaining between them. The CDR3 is CASRQARNEQFF. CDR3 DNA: TGTGCCAGCAGGCAAGCTCGCAATGAGCAGTTCTTC.

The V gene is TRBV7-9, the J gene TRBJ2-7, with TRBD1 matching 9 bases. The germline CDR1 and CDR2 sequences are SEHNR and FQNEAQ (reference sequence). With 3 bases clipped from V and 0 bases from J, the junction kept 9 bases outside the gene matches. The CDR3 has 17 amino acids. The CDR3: CASSLPTGTGNSYEQYF. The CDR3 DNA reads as TGTGCCAGCAGCTTGCCCACCGGGACAGGGAACTCCTACGAGCAGTACTTC.

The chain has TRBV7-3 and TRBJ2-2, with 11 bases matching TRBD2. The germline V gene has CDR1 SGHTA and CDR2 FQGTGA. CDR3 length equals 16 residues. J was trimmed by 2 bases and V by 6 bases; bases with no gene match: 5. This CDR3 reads CASSLGLAGNTGELFF. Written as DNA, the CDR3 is TGTGCCAGCAGTCTTGGACTAGCGGGCAACACCGGGGAGCTGTTTTTT. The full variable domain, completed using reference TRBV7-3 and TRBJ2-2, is GAGVSQTPSNKVTEKGKYVELRCDPISGHTALYWYRQSLGQGPEFLIYFQGTGAADDSGLPNDRFFAVRPEGSVSTLKIQRTERGDSAVYLCASSLGLAGNTGELFFGEGSRLTVL.

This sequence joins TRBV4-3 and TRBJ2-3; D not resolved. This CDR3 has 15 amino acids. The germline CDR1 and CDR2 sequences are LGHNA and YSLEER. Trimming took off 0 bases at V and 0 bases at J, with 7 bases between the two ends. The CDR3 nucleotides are TGCGCCAGCAGCCAAGAACAGCGAAGCACAGATACGCAGTATTTT. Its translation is CASSQEQRSTDTQYF.

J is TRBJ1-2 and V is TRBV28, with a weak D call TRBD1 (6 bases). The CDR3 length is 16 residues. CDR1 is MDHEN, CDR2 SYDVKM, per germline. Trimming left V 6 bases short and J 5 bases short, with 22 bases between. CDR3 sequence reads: CASRAGAQLRRYGYTF. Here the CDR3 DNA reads TGTGCCAGCAGGGCAGGGGCCCAACTCAGGAGGTATGGCTACACCTTC.

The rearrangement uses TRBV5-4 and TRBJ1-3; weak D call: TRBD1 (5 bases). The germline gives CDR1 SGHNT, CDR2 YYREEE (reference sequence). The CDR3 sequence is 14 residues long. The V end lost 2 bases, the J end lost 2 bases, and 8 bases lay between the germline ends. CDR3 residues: CASSLGEAGNTIYF. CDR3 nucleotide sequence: TGTGCCAGCAGCTTAGGGGAAGCTGGAAACACCATATATTTT.

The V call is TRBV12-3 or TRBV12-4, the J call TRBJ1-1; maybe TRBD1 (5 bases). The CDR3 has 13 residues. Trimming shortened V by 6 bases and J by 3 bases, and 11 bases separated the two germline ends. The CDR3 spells CASRARRDTEAFF. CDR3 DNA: TGTGCCAGCAGAGCCCGCAGGGACACTGAAGCTTTCTTT.

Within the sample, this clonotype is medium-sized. CDR3 bases: TGTGCCAGCAGCTTAGAAGGTCAACAGGGTATAAATCAGCCCCAGCATTTT. Translating gives CASSLEGQQGINQPQHF. This chain joins TRBV7-8 and TRBJ1-5, with TRBD1 as a possible D gene (6 bases). Trimming removed 1 base from V and 4 bases from J, with 17 bases in between. Per the germline V gene, CDR1 is SGHVS and CDR2 is FQNEAQ. CDR3 length: 17 residues.